The sequence of this TCR beta chain was determined in a study of blood T cell repertoires in COVID-19. Looking at the study overall: T cells, B-cell-depleted T cells, or PBMCs supplied cDNA or gDNA.

Germline V gene data show CDR1 as SGHAT and CDR2 as FQNNGV. The CDR3 has 13 amino acids. With 1 base removed from V and 2 bases from J, the gap between germline ends came to 5 bases. The table came from immunoSEQ multiplex PCR; TCRdb's copy has only in-frame clones and leaves some out. The table shows fewer than 500,000 clones, with around 90% occurring only once. Participants came from around 25 US areas, aged about 18 to 90 years. The study assigned cohorts using participant-reported clinical history. The rearrangement links TRBV11-2 to TRBJ2-5; D perhaps matches TRBD2 (5 bases). The sequence came from a woman younger than 30 who had recovered from COVID-19. Sequencing was carried out using PBMCs or T cells enriched from blood (not recorded which). The CDR3 DNA is TGTGCCAGCAGCTTAGGCGGGCAAGAGACCCAGTACTTC. This sequence encodes CASSLGGQETQYF.